Each of the 3 T cell receptor beta chains below was sequenced from the same sample in a study of blood T cell repertoires in COVID-19. Measured with immunoSEQ multiplex PCR; TCRdb has only the in-frame clones, and not every one. Altogether 200,000 to 300,000 clones are present, around 89% being singletons, with the ten largest covering over 3.5%. The sequenced sample consisted of peripheral blood. The source is a woman between 35 and 50 years old with acute or convalescent COVID-19.

V gene TRBV12-5 combines with J gene TRBJ2-1, with 7 nucleotides matching TRBD2. Germline loops: CDR1 LGHNT, CDR2 FRNRAP. This CDR3 has 15 residues. V lost 6 bases to trimming and J lost 4 bases; unmatched junction nucleotides: 9. The CDR3 here is CASGGRAGPYNEQFF. CDR3 DNA: TGTGCTAGTGGGGGCCGAGCGGGGCCATACAATGAGCAGTTCTTC.

V is TRBV10-3 and J is TRBJ1-1; 8 positions agree with TRBD1. Losses at the gene ends were 7 bases for V and 0 bases for J; bases not matched to a gene: 10. The CDR3 spans 16 residues. Looked up from germline, CDR1 is ENHRY and CDR2 is SYGVKD. CDR3 residues: CAITPTGAPMNTEAFF. CDR3 in DNA: TGTGCCATCACCCCGACAGGGGCGCCCATGAACACTGAAGCTTTCTTT.

The rearrangement uses TRBV4-1 and TRBJ1-2; maybe TRBD1 (5 bases). Germline lookup yields CDR1 MGHRA and CDR2 YSYEKL. This CDR3 comprises 13 residues. The V gene lost 3 bases and the J gene lost 3 bases, with 8 bases spanning the gap. CDR3: CASSHGHYYGYTF. CDR3 coding DNA: TGCGCCAGCAGCCACGGACACTACTATGGCTACACCTTC.